This T cell receptor (beta chain) was found in a study of blood T cell repertoires in COVID-19. About the study: Some COVID-19 samples were acute and others convalescent; all came from the United States, Italy and Spain. T cells, B-cell-depleted T cells, or PBMCs supplied cDNA or gDNA.

This table comes from immunoSEQ multiplex PCR, and its TCRdb copy is limited to in-frame clones, with some not included. The sample carries 230,000 or so clones, roughly nine tenths recorded once. This TCR derives from a woman between 35 and 50 years old who had recovered from COVID-19. Sequenced sample: peripheral blood.

CDR3 bases: TGCGCCAGCAGCTTGGGAATTTCCGCGGGAGGAACTGGAGATGAGCAGTTCTTC. Translated: CASSLGISAGGTGDEQFF. The chain recombines TRBV5-1 with TRBJ2-1; TRBD2 aligns across 8 bases. Looked up from germline, CDR1 is SGHRS and CDR2 is YFSETQ. This CDR3 is 18 amino acids long. J was trimmed by 8 bases and V by 0 bases; bases with no gene match: 16.